A selection of T cell receptor beta chains follows, all from one sample in a study of molecular identifiers for immune sequencing clone quantification. MiXCR, run by TCRdb on the PCR reads, gives a single entry per CDR3 protein. The sample carries 80,000 to 95,000 distinct CDR3 sequences, 15% to 20% recorded once. The specimen sequenced was naive CD8+ T cells from blood, with Jurkat cell RNA spiked in. Receptor source: a human donor in good health. Some libraries in this study had Jurkat cell RNA spiked in. Each CDR3 is given with its conserved first and last residue.

J | V | CDR3
TRBJ1-1 | TRBV4-3 | CASSQGRGGLNTEAFF
TRBJ2-7 | TRBV5-5 | CASSGRTGNSYEQYF
TRBJ2-2 | TRBV6-5 | CASSYGTGQPGELFF
TRBJ2-6 | TRBV29-1 | CSVEDRRLAGKNSGANVLTF
TRBJ2-2 | TRBV5-1 | CASSWTGSTGELFF
TRBJ1-6 | TRBV6-5 | CASSYFSGIKDSPLHF
TRBJ2-1 | TRBV15 | CATSRDSHNEQFF
TRBJ2-5 | TRBV7-9 | CASSFMVGNSETQYF
TRBJ1-1 | TRBV9 | CASSAPGVGVWDTEAFF
TRBJ2-3 | TRBV28 | CASRDREILSTDTQYF
TRBJ1-1 | TRBV4-3 | CASSQDTGDTEAFF
TRBJ1-4 | TRBV29-1 | CSVHGTGVNEKLFF
TRBJ1-3 | TRBV7-9 | CASSPPRGTESGNTIYF
TRBJ1-4 | TRBV11-2 | CASSLRGNEKLFF
TRBJ2-2 | TRBV6-2/TRBV6-3 | CASSYAFGQSANTGELFF
TRBJ1-1 | TRBV20-1 | CSARDLERGYPEAFF
TRBJ1-4 | TRBV4-1 | CASSQIIRDPLFF
TRBJ1-6 | TRBV29-1 | CSVLTGGYNSPLHF
TRBJ2-1 | TRBV12-3/TRBV12-4 | CASSLESGGAYSEQFF
TRBJ2-3 | TRBV28 | CASRKGPGTDTQYF
TRBJ2-7 | TRBV9 | CASSLGQARLGEQYF
TRBJ2-1 | TRBV28 | CASSPGTGLFNEQFF
TRBJ2-2 | TRBV24-1 | CATSDSGTSFTGELFF
TRBJ1-1 | TRBV7-6 | CASSFGEVGTEAFF